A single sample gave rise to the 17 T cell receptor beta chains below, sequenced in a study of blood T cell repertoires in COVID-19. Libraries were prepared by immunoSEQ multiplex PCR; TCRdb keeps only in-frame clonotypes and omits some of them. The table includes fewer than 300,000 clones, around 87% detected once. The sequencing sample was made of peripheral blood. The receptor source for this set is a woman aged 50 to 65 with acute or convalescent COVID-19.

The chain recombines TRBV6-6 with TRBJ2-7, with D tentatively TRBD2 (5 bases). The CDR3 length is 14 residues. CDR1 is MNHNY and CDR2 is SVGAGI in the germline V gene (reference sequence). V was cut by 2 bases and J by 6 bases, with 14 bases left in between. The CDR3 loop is CASSYQRQAGEQYF. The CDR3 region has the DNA TGTGCCAGCAGTTACCAGCGGCAGGCCGGCGAGCAGTACTTC.

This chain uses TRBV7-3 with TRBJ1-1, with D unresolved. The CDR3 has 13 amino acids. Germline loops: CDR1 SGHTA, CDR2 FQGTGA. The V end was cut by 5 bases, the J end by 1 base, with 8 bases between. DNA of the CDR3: TGTGCCAGCAGCCAGGAGGGGAACACTGAAGCTTTCTTT. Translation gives CASSQEGNTEAFF. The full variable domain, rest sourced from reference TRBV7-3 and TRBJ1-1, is GAGVSQTPSNKVTEKGKYVELRCDPISGHTALYWYRQSLGQGPEFLIYFQGTGAADDSGLPNDRFFAVRPEGSVSTLKIQRTERGDSAVYLCASSQEGNTEAFFGQGTRLTVV.

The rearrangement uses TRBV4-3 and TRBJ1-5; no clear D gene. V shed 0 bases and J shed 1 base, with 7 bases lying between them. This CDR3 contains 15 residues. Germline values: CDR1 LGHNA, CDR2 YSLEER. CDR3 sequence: CASSQDRFSNQPQHF. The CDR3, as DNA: TGCGCCAGCAGCCAAGACCGGTTCAGCAATCAGCCCCAGCATTTT.

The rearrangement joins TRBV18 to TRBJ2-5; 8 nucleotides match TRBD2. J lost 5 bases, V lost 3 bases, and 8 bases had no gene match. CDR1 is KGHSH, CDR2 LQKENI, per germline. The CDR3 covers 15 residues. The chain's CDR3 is CASSPLLAGSETQYF. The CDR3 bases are TGTGCCAGCTCACCGCTGCTAGCGGGTTCGGAGACCCAGTACTTC.

The CDR3, as DNA: TGTGCCAGCTCACCATTAGTCGACTTGAACACTGAAGCTTTCTTT. Translating gives CASSPLVDLNTEAFF. The J gene is TRBJ1-1, the V gene TRBV18; D is ambiguous. Germline assignment: CDR1 KGHSH and CDR2 LQKENI. V was trimmed by 2 bases and J by 0 bases, leaving 10 bases between them. The CDR3 is 15 amino acids.

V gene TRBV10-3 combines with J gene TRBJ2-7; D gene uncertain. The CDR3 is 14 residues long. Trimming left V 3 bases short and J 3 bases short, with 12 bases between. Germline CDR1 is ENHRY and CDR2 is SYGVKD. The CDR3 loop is CAISEFGQDYEQYF. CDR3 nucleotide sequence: TGTGCCATCAGTGAATTTGGGCAGGACTACGAGCAGTACTTC.

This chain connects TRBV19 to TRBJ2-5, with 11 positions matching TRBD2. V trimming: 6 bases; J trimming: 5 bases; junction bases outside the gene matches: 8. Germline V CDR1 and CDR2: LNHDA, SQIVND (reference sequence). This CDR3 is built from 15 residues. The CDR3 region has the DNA TGTGCCAGTAGGGTAGCGGGAGGGCCGTCTGAGACCCAGTACTTC. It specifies CASRVAGGPSETQYF.

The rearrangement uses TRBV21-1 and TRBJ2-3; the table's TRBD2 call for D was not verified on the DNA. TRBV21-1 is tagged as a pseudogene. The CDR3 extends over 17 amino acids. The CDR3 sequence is CASSKARREGPTDTQYF. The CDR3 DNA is TGTGCCAGCAGCAAAGCGCGGCGGGAGGGCCCCACAGATACGCAGTATTTT.

The CDR3 loop is CASSGQGQGVTEAFF. CDR3 nucleotide sequence: TGTGCCAGCAGCGGACAGGGACAGGGAGTGACTGAAGCTTTCTTT. The chain links TRBV9 to TRBJ1-1, with TRBD1 matching over 9 bases. The V segment lost 3 bases and the J segment 5 bases; nucleotides outside the gene matches: 8. The CDR3 runs to 15 residues. CDR1 and CDR2 from the germline V gene are SGDLS and YYNGEE.

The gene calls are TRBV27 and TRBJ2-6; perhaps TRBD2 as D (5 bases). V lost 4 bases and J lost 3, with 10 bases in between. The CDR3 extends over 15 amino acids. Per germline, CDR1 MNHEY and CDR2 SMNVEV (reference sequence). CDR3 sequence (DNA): TGTGCCAGCAGTTCGCTAGCCGGTGGGGCCAACGTCCTGACTTTC. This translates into CASSSLAGGANVLTF.

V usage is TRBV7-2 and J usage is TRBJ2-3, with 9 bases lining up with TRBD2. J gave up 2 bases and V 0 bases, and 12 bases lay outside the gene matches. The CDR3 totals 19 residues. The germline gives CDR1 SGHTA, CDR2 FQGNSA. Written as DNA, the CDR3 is TGTGCCAGCAGCTTAGCCCTCCTCCTGACTAGCGGAGACACAGATACGCAGTATTTT. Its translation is CASSLALLLTSGDTDTQYF. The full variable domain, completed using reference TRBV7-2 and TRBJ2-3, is GAGVSQSPSNKVTEKGKDVELRCDPISGHTALYWYRQSLGQGLEFLIYFQGNSAPDKSGLPSDRFSAERTGGSVSTLTIQRTQQEDSAVYLCASSLALLLTSGDTDTQYFGPGTRLTVL.

CDR3 residues: CASSPGLGGEAFF. DNA of the CDR3: TGTGCCAGCTCACCGGGACTAGGGGGTGAAGCTTTCTTT. This sequence joins TRBV18 and TRBJ1-1, with a weak D call TRBD1 (6 bases). The V gene's germline CDR1 is KGHSH and CDR2 LQKENI. The CDR3 runs 13 residues. Trimming pared 3 bases from V and 7 bases from J, leaving 12 bases between.

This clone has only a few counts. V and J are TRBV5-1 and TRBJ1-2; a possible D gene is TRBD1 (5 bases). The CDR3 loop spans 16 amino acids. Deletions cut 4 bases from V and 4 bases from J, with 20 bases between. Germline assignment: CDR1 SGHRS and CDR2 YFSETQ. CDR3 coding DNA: TGCGCCAGCAGCGACCCATGGACCCAGGGCGCCTATGGCTACACCTTC. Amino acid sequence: CASSDPWTQGAYGYTF. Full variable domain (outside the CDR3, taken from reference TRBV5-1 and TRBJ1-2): KAGVTQTPRYLIKTRGQQVTLSCSPISGHRSVSWYQQTPGQGLQFLFEYFSETQRNKGNFPGRFSGRQFSNSRSEMNVSTLELGDSALYLCASSDPWTQGAYGYTFGSGTRLTVV.

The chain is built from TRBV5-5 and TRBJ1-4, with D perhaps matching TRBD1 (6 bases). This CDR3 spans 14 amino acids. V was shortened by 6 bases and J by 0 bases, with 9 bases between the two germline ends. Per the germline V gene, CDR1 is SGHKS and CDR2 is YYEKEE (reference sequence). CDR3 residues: CASTRQATNEKLFF. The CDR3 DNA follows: TGTGCCAGCACCCGACAGGCAACTAATGAAAAACTGTTTTTT.

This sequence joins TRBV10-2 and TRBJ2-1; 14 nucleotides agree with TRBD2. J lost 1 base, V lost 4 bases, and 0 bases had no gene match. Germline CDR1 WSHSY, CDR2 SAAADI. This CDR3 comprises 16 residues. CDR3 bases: TGCGCCAGCAGTGGACTAGCGGGAGGGTCCTACAATGAGCAGTTCTTC. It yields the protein CASSGLAGGSYNEQFF.

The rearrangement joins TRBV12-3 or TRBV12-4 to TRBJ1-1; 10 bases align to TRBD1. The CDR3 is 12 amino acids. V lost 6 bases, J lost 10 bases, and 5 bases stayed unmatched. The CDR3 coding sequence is TGTGCCAGCAGCGGGACAGGGGCTGGAGCTTTCTTT. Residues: CASSGTGAGAFF.

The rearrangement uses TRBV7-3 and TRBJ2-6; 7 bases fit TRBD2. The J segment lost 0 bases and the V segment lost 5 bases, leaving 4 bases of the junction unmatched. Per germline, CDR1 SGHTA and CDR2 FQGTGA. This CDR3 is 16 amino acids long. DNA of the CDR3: TGTGCCAGCAGCATTTGGACTAGCTCTGGGGCCAACGTCCTGACTTTC. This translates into CASSIWTSSGANVLTF.